Below are 3 T cell receptor beta chains sequenced from a single sample in a study of T cells in Graves' hyperthyroidism and ophthalmopathy. Using RNA transcripts as the source, TCR beta CDR3 regions were amplified. First-round RT-PCR of the TCR CDR3 relied on the HTBI primer set. TCRdb passed the multiplex PCR reads through MiXCR, listing each CDR3 protein once. The sample includes about 400,000 distinct CDR3 sequences, under 15% of them seen just once. Sequences were obtained from blood. Every receptor here comes from a woman in her twenties or thirties with Graves' hyperthyroidism.

This clonotype was observed many times. V gene TRBV3-1 combines with J gene TRBJ2-7, with unresolved D. Germline CDR1 and CDR2: LGHDT and YNNKEL (reference sequence). V was trimmed by 1 base and J by 0 bases, leaving 10 bases between them. The CDR3 totals 15 residues. The CDR3 bases are TGTGCCAGCAGCCAAGGGACCGTCAGCTCCTACGAGCAGTACTTC. It codes for CASSQGTVSSYEQYF.

This clonotype was counted many times. This sequence joins TRBV20-1 and TRBJ1-1, with D possibly matching TRBD1 (5 bases). CDR3 size: 12 residues. CDR1 DFQATT and CDR2 SNEGSKA come from the germline V gene (reference sequence). For the CDR3, the DNA is TGCAGGCAAAGCCAGGGTGACACTGAAGCTTTCTTT. Its translation is CRQSQGDTEAFF.

To note about this clonotype: A far more abundant clone sits one base away, making this likely a read error. V and J are TRBV28 and TRBJ2-3; no firm D call. The V and J ends lost 2 bases and 6 bases respectively, with 6 bases between them. CDR3 length: 12 residues. Germline loops: CDR1 MDHEN, CDR2 SYDVKM. CDR3 nucleotide sequence: TGTGCCAGCAGTTTACTAGAGGATACGCAGTATTTT. This codes for CASSLLEDTQYF.